There are a few counts of the clone carrying this T cell receptor (beta chain). The antigen remains unidentified. The data derive from a study of breast tumors, draining lymph nodes, adjacent tissues. Study outcomes and limitations: Tumor TCR diversity was below lymph nodes but above nontumor tissue. Luminal-like breast cancer showed significantly greater tumor-nontumor repertoire similarity than basal-like breast cancer did. Tumor T cell lymph node origin was a supported hypothesis, not proven.

TCRdb re-called the multiplex PCR reads through MiXCR, storing one row per CDR3 protein. The sample records some 65,000 distinct CDR3 sequences, approximately 47% being singletons. This TCR was sampled from a female donor with breast cancer. Some clones in this sample may be carry-over from other donors' samples. The source material was breast tumor tissue.

The CDR3 reads CASSFFPGGSYNEQFF. Here the CDR3 DNA reads TGTGCCAGCAGCTTTTTCCCCGGGGGTAGCTACAATGAGCAGTTCTTC. This rearrangement joins TRBV3-1 to TRBJ2-1, with D possibly TRBD2 on 6 matching bases. CDR3 length equals 16 residues. Germline assignment: CDR1 LGHDT and CDR2 YNNKEL (reference sequence). V lost 5 bases, J lost 3 bases, and 17 bases lay in between.